What follows are 18 T cell receptor beta chains derived from one specimen sequenced in a study of cytomegalovirus exposure and HLA in healthy donors. PCR employed 60 Vbeta and 13 Jbeta primers. Profiled with immunoSEQ multiplex PCR; TCRdb holds only in-frame clones, not every one. The sample contains 150,000 or so clones, roughly four fifths of which appear only once. Sample: PBMCs. The receptors were gathered from a female donor in good health and CMV-seronegative.

This clone was counted once. The chain recombines TRBV9 with TRBJ2-7; no clear D gene. The V and J ends lost 0 bases and 6 bases respectively, with 7 bases between them. This CDR3 spans 12 amino acids. Germline CDR1 and CDR2: SGDLS and YYNGEE. The CDR3 is CASSVAAGEQYF. CDR3 in DNA: TGTGCCAGCAGCGTAGCTGCAGGCGAGCAGTACTTC.

The genes are TRBV4-2 and TRBJ1-2; TRBD1 matches at 9 bases. Germline CDR1 and CDR2: LGHNA and YNFKEQ. V lost 4 bases and J lost 3; bases outside the gene matches: 6. The CDR3 spans 15 residues. The DNA of the CDR3 is TGTGCCAGCAGCCGGGGGAGGACAGGGGACTATGGCTACACCTTC. This sequence encodes CASSRGRTGDYGYTF.

The chain has TRBV5-1 and TRBJ1-2, with 11 bases matching TRBD1. From germline, CDR1 is SGHRS and CDR2 YFSETQ. V trimming: 2 bases; J trimming: 3 bases; junction bases outside the gene matches: 9. CDR3 length equals 17 residues. This CDR3 is CASSFGTGGFLDYGYTF. The CDR3 DNA is TGCGCCAGCAGCTTTGGGACAGGGGGATTCTTAGACTATGGCTACACCTTC.

V usage is TRBV2 and J usage is TRBJ1-2; D unresolved. The CDR3 length is 16 residues. In germline, CDR1 is SNHLY, CDR2 FYNNEI. Between the trimmed V and J ends, which lost 6 bases and 8 bases, there was a span of 25 bases. The CDR3 nucleotides read TGTGCCAGCAGGGGTGCCATGACGAGGGAGGGAAACGGCTACACCTTC. This sequence encodes CASRGAMTREGNGYTF.

The chain joins TRBV10-1 to TRBJ2-1, with 7 bases identical to TRBD1. The germline gives CDR1 WNHNN, CDR2 SYGVQD (reference sequence). The trim removed 2 bases at V and 8 bases at J, leaving 9 bases unmatched. The CDR3 is 15 residues long. CDR3 coding DNA: TGCGCCAGCAGTGAGGAGGGGACAGCCATCGATGAGCAGTTCTTC. This gives the protein CASSEEGTAIDEQFF.

The rearrangement joins TRBV2 to TRBJ1-4; TRBD1 might be the D (5 bases). Looked up from germline, CDR1 is SNHLY and CDR2 is FYNNEI. CDR3 length equals 18 residues. The V gene lost 8 bases and the J gene lost 0 bases, with 22 bases spanning the gap. CDR3 bases: TGTGCCAGCGGACCAGGGATTACTTCTGGTGCAACTAATGAAAAACTGTTTTTT. Its translation: CASGPGITSGATNEKLFF.

This chain uses TRBV27 with TRBJ1-2; TRBD1 is a possible D gene (5 bases). The CDR3 covers 14 residues. Trimming took 4 bases from V and 8 from J, leaving 17 bases between them. The V gene's germline CDR1 is MNHEY and CDR2 SMNVEV (reference sequence). The CDR3 DNA reads TGTGCCAGCAGTTCAAGGGACTTCCCGGGGGGCTACACCTTC. This encodes CASSSRDFPGGYTF.

The CDR3 protein is CASSFGTGEGTQYF. DNA for the CDR3: TGTGCCAGCAGCTTTGGGACAGGGGAAGGGACCCAGTACTTC. The rearrangement joins TRBV7-9 to TRBJ2-5, with TRBD1 matching over 10 bases. Trimming at V came to 3 bases and at J to 7 bases, leaving 5 bases not matched to a gene. CDR3 length: 14 residues. The germline V gene has CDR1 SEHNR and CDR2 FQNEAQ (reference sequence). The full variable domain, completed using reference TRBV7-9 and TRBJ2-5, is DTGVSQNPRHKITKRGQNVTFRCDPISEHNRLYWYRQTLGQGPEFLTYFQNEAQLEKSRLLSDRFSAERPKGSFSTLEIQRTEQGDSAMYLCASSFGTGEGTQYFGPGTRLLVL.

In its sample, this clone was seen a few times. V usage is TRBV28 and J usage is TRBJ2-7; 9 positions match TRBD2. This CDR3 has 14 residues. V lost 3 bases to trimming and J lost 3 bases; unmatched junction nucleotides: 3. The germline CDR1 and CDR2 sequences are MDHEN and SYDVKM. CDR3 sequence (DNA): TGTGCCAGCAGTTTTAGCGGGAGTCACTACGAGCAGTACTTC. Amino acids: CASSFSGSHYEQYF.

This clone was detected only a few times. The chain is built from TRBV6-5 and TRBJ1-5, with D possibly TRBD1 on 5 matching bases. The CDR3 loop spans 14 amino acids. V was cut by 5 bases and J by 4 bases, with 12 bases left in between. Per germline, CDR1 MNHEY and CDR2 SVGAGI. The CDR3 reads CASSLQGPNQPQHF. The CDR3 DNA is TGTGCCAGCAGTCTTCAGGGTCCGAATCAGCCCCAGCATTTT.

The rearrangement links TRBV5-4 to TRBJ2-2; perhaps TRBD2 as D (6 bases). Germline V gene sequence: CDR1 SGHNT, CDR2 YYREEE (reference sequence). The CDR3 length is 16 residues. Trimming stripped 1 base from V and 5 bases from J, with 15 bases between. The CDR3 sequence is CASSLRVGTRTGELFF. Here the CDR3 DNA reads TGTGCCAGCAGCTTGCGGGTCGGGACTCGGACCGGGGAGCTGTTTTTT. The whole variable domain, remainder taken from reference TRBV5-4 and TRBJ2-2, is ETGVTQSPTHLIKTRGQQVTLRCSSQSGHNTVSWYQQALGQGPQFIFQYYREEENGRGNFPPRFSGLQFPNYSSELNVNALELDDSALYLCASSLRVGTRTGELFFGEGSRLTVL.

The chain is built from TRBV28 and TRBJ2-7; D is perhaps TRBD1 (6 bases). The CDR3 consists of 14 residues. V shed 4 bases and J shed 4 bases, with 14 bases lying between them. Germline CDR1 and CDR2: MDHEN and SYDVKM. CDR3 region: CASSSGTRGYEQYF. The CDR3 DNA sequence: TGTGCCAGCAGTTCCGGGACGAGGGGGTACGAGCAGTACTTC.

The sample holds a few counts of this clone. The gene calls are TRBV5-1 and TRBJ1-5; D not certain. The CDR3 is 13 residues long. Looked up from germline, CDR1 is SGHRS and CDR2 is YFSETQ. V lost 2 bases and J lost 5, with 8 bases in between. The CDR3 coding sequence is TGCGCCAGCAGCTTTTCAGGCTATCAGCCCCAGCATTTT. This translates into CASSFSGYQPQHF.

The chain's CDR3 is CASSQERVLGVAGGETQYF. The CDR3 nucleotides are TGTGCCAGCAGCCAAGAAAGGGTCCTGGGGGTAGCGGGGGGAGAGACCCAGTACTTC. The genes are TRBV4-2 and TRBJ2-5; 10 bases are shared with TRBD2. This CDR3 is built from 19 residues. The germline CDR1 and CDR2 sequences are LGHNA and YNFKEQ. Trimming removed 0 bases from V and 4 bases from J; junction bases left unmatched: 14.

The V gene is TRBV15, the J gene TRBJ2-7; the match to TRBD1 covers 7 bases. Germline CDR1 and CDR2: LNHNV and YYDKDF (reference sequence). The CDR3 loop spans 11 amino acids. V lost 8 bases, J lost 5 bases, and 3 bases stayed unmatched. The CDR3 DNA is TGTGCCACCCTAGGGGGCGACGAGCAGTACTTC. Translated: CATLGGDEQYF.

The chain recombines TRBV19 with TRBJ1-1; D remains ambiguous. Germline assignment: CDR1 LNHDA and CDR2 SQIVND (reference sequence). This CDR3 comprises 14 residues. The germline V and J ends were trimmed by 8 bases and 5 bases, with 18 bases remaining between them. The CDR3, as DNA: TGTGCCAGTGCCTCAAAGAAGGCGGTTACTGAAGCTTTCTTT. Translating it yields CASASKKAVTEAFF.

This clone was seen more than once but under ten times. V is TRBV28 and J is TRBJ1-4; 8 bases are shared with TRBD1. Germline CDR1 reads MDHEN; CDR2 reads SYDVKM. V was pared by 3 bases and J by 8 bases, with 8 bases of the junction left unmatched. The CDR3 extends over 15 amino acids. The CDR3 sequence is CASSLQGAGLEKLFF. Written as DNA, the CDR3 is TGTGCCAGCAGTTTGCAGGGGGCAGGACTGGAAAAACTGTTTTTT. The full variable domain, its missing parts supplied by reference TRBV28 and TRBJ1-4, is DVKVTQSSRYLVKRTGEKVFLECVQDMDHENMFWYRQDPGLGLRLIYFSYDVKMKEKGDIPEGYSVSREKKERFSLILESASTNQTSMYLCASSLQGAGLEKLFFGSGTQLSVL.

This clone was recorded once. Compared with germline, one end of the junction differs, possibly owing to a read error. V usage is TRBV5-1 and J usage is TRBJ2-1; D not certain. Germline V gives CDR1 SGHRS, CDR2 YFSETQ. The CDR3 contains 14 residues. CDR3 nucleotide sequence: TGCGCCAGTTGTTTAGGAGAGGAATACACTGAGCAGTTCTTC. This translates into CASCLGEEYTEQFF.